Listed here are 8 T cell receptor beta chains from one sample, sequenced in a study of shared clonotypes between healthy human individuals. TCRdb's copy holds only in-frame clones and misses some; the assay was immunoSEQ multiplex PCR. This sample has just under 350,000 clones, with 73% found just once. What was sequenced was memory CD4+ T cells sorted from blood. Described subset: CD45RA-negative fraction. These receptors all come from a man between 25 and 39 years old in good health.

V usage is TRBV2 and J usage is TRBJ2-1; TRBD2 aligns across 11 bases. Germline values: CDR1 SNHLY, CDR2 FYNNEI. The CDR3 is made up of 15 amino acids. V shed 8 bases and J 6 bases; nucleotides not matched to a gene: 9. CDR3 DNA: TGTGCCAGCGCCGAACTAGCGGGAGTAGTCAATGAGCAGTTCTTC. Protein sequence: CASAELAGVVNEQFF.

This clone showed up just a few times. This CDR3 is CASSSRDRSSEQYF. The CDR3 DNA sequence: TGTGCCAGCAGTTCCCGGGACAGGTCTTCCGAGCAGTACTTC. The V call is TRBV27, the J call TRBJ2-7, with 8 bases that match TRBD1. The CDR3 length is 14 residues. The ends lost 4 bases at V and 6 bases at J; junction bases unmatched: 8. Germline lookup yields CDR1 MNHEY and CDR2 SMNVEV (reference sequence).

This chain links TRBV11-2 with TRBJ1-3, with 7 nucleotides matching TRBD1. The J segment lost 2 bases and the V segment lost 3 bases, leaving 1 base of the junction unmatched. Germline values: CDR1 SGHAT, CDR2 FQNNGV. The CDR3 covers 14 residues. CDR3 bases: TGTGCCAGCAGCTTTACAGGGGCTGGAAACACCATATATTTT. Translating it yields CASSFTGAGNTIYF.

The chain is built from TRBV5-4 and TRBJ2-3; unclear D gene. This CDR3 region has 12 residues. V shed 4 bases and J shed 1 base, with 4 bases lying between them. Per the germline V gene, CDR1 is SGHNT and CDR2 is YYREEE (reference sequence). The CDR3 bases are TGTGCCAGCAGCCGGGGCACAGATACGCAGTATTTT. This encodes CASSRGTDTQYF.

The chain joins TRBV6-6 to TRBJ2-7, with D perhaps TRBD2 (6 bases). From germline, CDR1 is MNHNY and CDR2 SVGAGI (reference sequence). The CDR3 extends over 14 amino acids. V lost 8 bases to trimming and J lost 4 bases, with 18 bases between them. The CDR3 DNA reads TGTGCCAGCCAGACTAGTGCCATCCTTTACGAGCAGTACTTC. Residues: CASQTSAILYEQYF.

The V gene is TRBV10-3, the J gene TRBJ1-1, with D unresolved. Germline CDR1 and CDR2: ENHRY and SYGVKD. The V gene lost 6 bases and the J gene lost 1 base, with 12 bases spanning the gap. The CDR3 is made up of 14 amino acids. For the CDR3, the DNA is TGTGCCATCAGCCTACTTGGGGAGAACACTGAAGCTTTCTTT. It yields the protein CAISLLGENTEAFF.

The CDR3 sequence: CASSRDREYNEQFF. Here the CDR3 DNA reads TGTGCCAGCAGCCGGGACAGGGAGTACAATGAGCAGTTCTTC. V usage is TRBV2 and J usage is TRBJ2-1, with 9 bases lining up with TRBD1. Germline CDR1 is SNHLY and CDR2 is FYNNEI. The CDR3 consists of 14 residues. Germline trimming cut 6 bases from V and 4 bases from J; bases unmatched to any gene: 4.

The chain is built from TRBV5-4 and TRBJ2-7, with TRBD1 matching 8 bases. The germline V gene has CDR1 SGHNT and CDR2 YYREEE (reference sequence). The CDR3 is 17 residues long. The junction had 17 bases not matched to a gene; V was cut back by 3 bases and J by 6 bases. The CDR3 region is CASSSGGIRTGLTEQYF. In nucleotides, the CDR3 is TGTGCCAGCAGCTCTGGGGGAATTCGGACAGGGTTAACCGAGCAGTACTTC. Variable domain in full (rest from reference TRBV5-4 and TRBJ2-7): ETGVTQSPTHLIKTRGQQVTLRCSSQSGHNTVSWYQQALGQGPQFIFQYYREEENGRGNFPPRFSGLQFPNYSSELNVNALELDDSALYLCASSSGGIRTGLTEQYFGPGTRLTVT.